A selection of T cell receptor beta chains follows, all from one sample in a study of patients and donors after allogeneic stem cell transplantation. MiXCR was run by TCRdb on the RT-PCR reads, yielding one entry per CDR3 protein. Of hundreds of thousands of distinct CDR3 sequences listed, about a sixth are singletons. The sequencing sample was made of blood, either unsorted or a sorted T cell fraction (not recorded which). The receptors derive from a human donor who was either an allogeneic HSCT recipient or a stem cell or donor lymphocyte infusion donor (not recorded which). It is not recorded whose cells these are; they may come from a transplant donor. Each CDR3 is given with its conserved first and last residue. The D gene is left open where the match is weak. Only some rows state a clone size, as once, few, many or a class for expanded clones.

D gene,V gene,clone size,J gene,CDR3 protein,CDR3 DNA
.,TRBV2,.,TRBJ1-1,CASILGTEAFF,TGTGCCAGCATCCTGGGTACTGAAGCTTTCTTT
.,TRBV3-1,.,TRBJ2-2,CASSHLGGGELFF,TGTGCCAGCAGCCACCTAGGAGGCGGGGAGCTGTTTTTT
.,TRBV12-3/TRBV12-4,many,TRBJ1-1,CASTPGVMNTEAFF,TGTGCCAGCACCCCTGGCGTTATGAACACTGAAGCTTTCTTT
TRBD1,TRBV11-3,.,TRBJ1-1,CASSSRGQTSYFEAFF,TGTGCCAGCAGCTCAAGGGGACAGACCAGTTATTTTGAAGCTTTCTTT
.,TRBV29-1,.,TRBJ2-7,CSVELAGGSYEQYF,TGCAGCGTTGAATTGGCAGGCGGTTCCTACGAGCAGTACTTC
.,TRBV29-1,.,TRBJ2-2,CSVDGTGFNTGELFF,TGCAGCGTTGATGGTACAGGTTTCAACACCGGGGAGCTGTTTTTT
.,TRBV19,few,TRBJ2-4,CASSIQRGNIQYF,TGTGCCAGTAGTATTCAGAGGGGAAACATTCAGTACTTC
TRBD2,TRBV20-1,many,TRBJ2-7,CSAYRTSGGYEQYF,TGCAGTGCTTATAGGACTAGCGGAGGCTACGAGCAGTACTTC
.,TRBV20-1,.,TRBJ1-1,CSARGGGRYGNTEAFF,TGCAGTGCTAGAGGGGGAGGGAGGTATGGAAACACTGAAGCTTTCTTT
TRBD1,TRBV19,.,TRBJ2-4,CASSKVKGDRDGGQYF,TGTGCCAGTAGTAAGGTGAAAGGGGACAGGGATGGAGGGCAATACTTC
.,TRBV19,.,TRBJ1-5,CASSIRGNNQPQHF,TGTGCCAGTAGTATTAGGGGCAACAATCAGCCCCAGCATTTT
.,TRBV7-7,few,TRBJ2-7,CASRLVGQASYEQYF,TGTGCTAGCCGCCTAGTGGGTCAAGCTTCCTACGAGCAGTACTTC
.,TRBV5-1,.,TRBJ1-2,CASSLGDRGYTF,TGCGCCAGCAGCTTGGGGGACCGCGGCTACACCTTC
.,TRBV20-1,few,TRBJ1-1,CSAREDAVNTEAFF,TGCAGTGCTAGGGAAGACGCCGTGAACACTGAAGCTTTCTTT
.,TRBV15,many,TRBJ1-2,CATSRTVANYGYTF,TGTGCCACCAGCAGGACAGTAGCTAACTATGGCTACACCTTC
.,TRBV18,.,TRBJ2-2,CASSPPNAWAGELFF,TGTGCCAGCTCACCACCGAATGCGTGGGCCGGGGAGCTGTTTTTT
TRBD1,TRBV7-3,few,TRBJ2-1,CASSFQGTGINEQFF,TGTGCCAGCAGCTTCCAGGGGACAGGGATCAATGAGCAGTTCTTC
.,TRBV18,.,TRBJ1-1,CASSPLGVNTEAFF,TGTGCCAGCTCACCACTCGGGGTAAACACTGAAGCTTTCTTT
TRBD2,TRBV9,few,TRBJ2-3,CASSVGGSGADTQYF,TGTGCCAGCAGCGTAGGCGGGAGCGGGGCAGATACGCAGTATTTT
.,TRBV11-3,few,TRBJ2-3,CASSLIAGSLTDTQYF,TGTGCCAGCAGCTTAATCGCGGGTAGTCTCACAGATACGCAGTATTTT
TRBD2,TRBV12-3/TRBV12-4,few,TRBJ2-3,CASRGTSGRLLSTDTQYF,TGTGCCAGCAGGGGAACTAGCGGGAGGCTTCTAAGCACAGATACGCAGTATTTT
.,TRBV3-1,few,TRBJ1-1,CASSQDLGSKGNTEAFF,TGTGCCAGCAGCCAAGATTTGGGCTCTAAAGGGAACACTGAAGCTTTCTTT
.,TRBV5-1,few,TRBJ1-2,CASSPDRTYGYTF,TGCGCCAGCAGCCCGGACAGAACCTATGGCTACACCTTC
.,TRBV12-3/TRBV12-4,many,TRBJ2-5,CASSFLETQYF,TGTGCCAGCAGTTTTCTAGAGACCCAGTACTTC
.,TRBV20-1,.,TRBJ2-1,CSARDRVRAEQFF,TGCAGTGCTAGAGATCGGGTAAGGGCCGAGCAGTTCTTC
.,TRBV30,.,TRBJ1-2,CAWSVSSYGYTF,TGTGCCTGGAGTGTCAGTTCCTATGGCTACACCTTC
TRBD1,TRBV5-6,.,TRBJ1-1,CASSVQDRGRTEAFF,TGTGCCAGCAGCGTTCAAGACAGGGGAAGGACTGAAGCTTTCTTT
.,TRBV19,.,TRBJ2-7,CASRGQVEQYF,TGTGCCAGTAGGGGACAAGTCGAGCAGTACTTC
.,TRBV5-4,many,TRBJ2-2,CASSRNRVNTGELFF,TGTGCCAGCAGCCGGAACAGGGTGAACACCGGGGAGCTGTTTTTT
.,TRBV7-3,few,TRBJ2-5,CASSPISQETQYF,TGTGCCAGCAGCCCTATCTCACAAGAGACCCAGTACTTC
TRBD1,TRBV7-2,.,TRBJ2-7,CASSPYRQGYRQYF,TGTGCCAGCAGCCCTTATCGACAGGGTTACAGGCAGTACTTC
.,TRBV2,few,TRBJ2-7,CASSVVSPYEQYF,TGTGCCAGCAGTGTCGTCAGCCCCTACGAGCAGTACTTC
.,TRBV25-1,many,TRBJ1-2,CASSEDGVKGNYGYTF,TGTGCCAGCAGTGAGGACGGGGTAAAAGGCAACTATGGCTACACCTTC
TRBD2,TRBV10-3,few,TRBJ2-3,CAISPGLATSTDTQYF,TGTGCCATCAGCCCCGGACTAGCGACTAGCACAGATACGCAGTATTTT
TRBD1,TRBV3-1,few,TRBJ2-7,CASSFRQGVRDEQYF,TGTGCCAGCAGCTTCCGACAGGGGGTTAGGGACGAGCAGTACTTC
.,TRBV14,.,TRBJ1-3,CASSQVGTRRGSGNTIYF,TGTGCCAGCAGCCAAGTTGGAACCCGTCGAGGCTCTGGAAACACCATATATTTT
TRBD2,TRBV6-6,.,TRBJ2-5,CASSYFSGETQYF,TGTGCCAGCAGTTATTTTAGCGGGGAGACCCAGTACTTC
.,TRBV7-6,.,TRBJ2-3,CASGTGRQTDTQYF,TGTGCCAGCGGAACAGGGCGACAGACAGATACGCAGTATTTT
TRBD2,TRBV15,few,TRBJ2-7,CATSRAGTSGSRRAYEQYF,TGTGCCACCAGCAGGGCCGGGACTAGCGGGAGTAGAAGAGCCTACGAGCAGTACTTC
.,TRBV5-1,few,TRBJ1-3,CASSLAGQSSGNTIYF,TGCGCCAGCAGCTTGGCAGGACAGTCGTCTGGAAACACCATATATTTT
.,TRBV7-2,many,TRBJ1-3,CASSLAADTRNTIYF,TGTGCCAGCAGCTTAGCGGCGGATACACGGAACACCATATATTTT
.,TRBV24-1,many,TRBJ2-1,CATSDFRSVDEQFF,TGTGCCACCAGTGATTTTCGGTCGGTCGATGAGCAGTTCTTC
TRBD1,TRBV13,.,TRBJ2-2,CAIPRGILTGELFF,TGTGCGATCCCCAGGGGGATACTCACCGGGGAGCTGTTTTTT
.,TRBV10-3,many,TRBJ2-1,CAISADGPSYNEQFF,TGTGCCATCAGTGCGGACGGTCCCTCCTACAATGAGCAGTTCTTC
.,TRBV7-9,.,TRBJ2-4,CASSTKGTPANIQYF,TGTGCCAGCAGCACAAAGGGTACGCCAGCAAACATTCAGTACTTC